What follows is one TCR beta chain and its context. The sample holds a few counts of this clone. No cognate antigen has been identified for it. No clone much larger than this one lies a single base away; base qualities are absent. The protocol used for the library was the immunoSEQ multiplex PCR assay. A mixture of 60 forward primers for TCR Vbeta segments and 13 reverse primers for TCR Jbeta segments was used in the multiplex PCR. A multiplex PCR assay on genomic DNA amplified the CDR3 region of rearranged TCR beta genes. Amplified TCR beta libraries were sequenced as 87-base-pair reads on the Illumina HiSeq System. The study's processing was this. Across the 670 or so repertoires, a later analysis counted approximately 83 million unique TCR beta chains, 9 million to 14 million of which were shared by at least two donors. A nearest-neighbor algorithm error-corrected the raw reads and collapsed the reads into unique sequences, merging closely related sequences to remove PCR and sequencing errors. V, D and J gene segments were assigned by aligning CDR3 sequences to IMGT reference sequences. For a sequence to be retained, a match of at least six nucleotides to both a V gene segment and a J gene segment was required. Rearrangements were called productive when the CDR3 lacked stop codons and stayed in frame with V and J; all others were non-productive. CDR3 was defined by IMGT convention, running from the second conserved V-encoded cysteine to the conserved J-encoded phenylalanine. In an earlier analysis of some 550 of the donors, sequences lacking an unambiguous match to a single V gene segment were excluded. An earlier analysis of fewer than 750 of the donors called V segments functional above 56.7% productive rearrangements and segregating when the between-donor standard deviation exceeded 5%. A statistical classification framework was built for diagnosing cytomegalovirus status from the catalog of TCR beta chain sequences. V and J gene assignment, in a later analysis, came from comparing TCR nucleotide sequences with IMGT/GENE-DB human TR gene sequences. In a later analysis, CDR3 sequences and most-parsimonious VDJ recombination scenarios were assigned using the TCRdist pipeline. In a later analysis, every TCR beta chain was defined by the combination of its CDR3 amino acid sequence and its V-gene family, and reads without a unique V-gene family were dropped. As a way to deal with suspected cross-contamination and a sequencing artifact, a later analysis dropped hundreds of nucleotide sequences that were highly shared and had low generation probability. In a later analysis, a clonal expansion index for each public chain was calculated from normalized within-repertoire ranks of inferred template counts. In a later analysis, generation probabilities were computed with a VDJ recombination model fitted to out-of-frame rearrangements, and the resulting probabilities were checked against IGoR. In a later analysis, hypergeometric tests were used to score TCR-TCR, TCR-HLA and TCR-CMV co-occurrence, with a repertoire-size bias correction applied to TCR pairs. A later analysis estimated false discovery rates by permuting HLA or CMV assignments 20 times. In a later analysis, co-occurring TCRs were grouped using DBSCAN, with TCRdist sequence similarity added in when clustering inside HLA-allele-positive subsets. Co-occurrence clustering excluded repertoires with fewer than 30,000 or more than 120,000 public chains, plus five with anomalous nucleotide sharing. TCRdb re-hosts the immuneACCESS table, in-frame sequences only. Its copies lack some clones; in the studies checked, an unresolved V gene accounts for under half of them, and the cause for the rest is not known. V and J calls and clone size follow that table, whereas D and trimming were derived from the DNA. This sample holds about 200,000 clones; approximately 83% were observed only once. More than 0.6% of the sample rests with the top ten.

The data were taken from a study of cytomegalovirus exposure and HLA in healthy donors (dated by TCRdb to 2015 to 2018). The study in broad terms: In an earlier analysis of some 610 of the donors, 250 to 350 Gb of sequence data and 100 million or so unique TCR beta sequences from 180 million or so T cells were reported. An early release covering roughly 640 HLA-typed donors comprised about 300 gigabases of sequencing data and tens of millions of unique TCR sequences. Among the approximately 400 genotyped donors, under 90% belonged to the genetic ancestry cluster associated with self-reported Caucasian donors. The aim of the study was to test whether cataloging public T cell receptors could identify signatures of past pathogen exposure. The study used immunosequencing to profile the T cell repertoires of 666 subjects and linked those repertoires to cytomegalovirus serostatus. In addition to the first cohort of roughly 670 subjects, a separate validation cohort of approximately 130 different subjects was used. The study combined high-throughput TCR immunosequencing, statistical association of individual TCRs with disease status, and machine learning to predict cytomegalovirus infection status. In a later analysis, previously published TCR beta repertoires from 670 or so donors were re-analyzed and high-resolution HLA genotyping was added so that TCR occurrence patterns could be studied. The later analysis used no new phenotypic data to find candidate immune exposures, relying instead on TCR beta sequences and their occurrence across donors. An earlier analysis of around 640 of the donors used high-throughput TCR beta sequencing to judge whether each TCR beta V gene segment behaved as functional or pseudogenic. Donor age, sex, ethnicity and CMV serostatus were collected together with the repertoire data. A later genetic analysis used genome-wide SNP genotypes for about 65% of the roughly 700 donors, treating that subset as a discovery cohort. All discovery cohort repertoires had been generated on a single sequencing platform. Both class I and class II loci were covered by HLA typing, at four-digit resolution. The number of donors typed differed by locus, with roughly 620-630 for A, B, C, DRB1 and DQB1, roughly 520 for DQA1, approximately 570 for DPA1, and around 460 for DPB1. Four to six DR-DQ haplotypes were handled as single units for association and clustering, since linkage in the cohort was strong. Across about 380 genotyped donors of the cohort, an average of approximately 240,000 unique TCR beta nucleotide sequences per donor were sequenced, and 15% to 20% of those sequences were non-productive.

The junction carries 8 bases between V and J, which are trimmed by 3 bases and 3 bases respectively. The germline V gene specifies ENHRY as CDR1 and SYGVKD as CDR2. The CDR3 starts with the cysteine, ends with the phenylalanine, and has 13 residues. Only the CDR3 region is kept as DNA, spanning 39 bases read in frame from base 1. The cohort consisted of more than 650 healthy bone marrow donors. All cohort members were sampled while nominally healthy, although unrecorded immune exposures were likely present. The donor tested CMV seronegative, placing the donor among the 350 to 400 seronegative members of the cohort. A peripheral blood sample was collected from each donor, and TCR beta sequencing was performed on peripheral blood mononuclear cells. The Qiagen DNeasy Blood Extraction Kit was used to extract genomic DNA from the blood cell samples. The study at large found these results: A further reported finding was that TCR beta sequences accurately predicted the HLA-A and HLA-B alleles for most subjects in the first cohort. A later analysis found that TCR association rates varied across HLA loci, with DRB1 alleles showing the most associated TCRs and HLA-C alleles the fewest. A total of fewer than 200 TCR beta chains were listed by the study as associated with cytomegalovirus. In an earlier analysis of approximately 600 of the donors, most TCR beta V segments were observed in productive rearrangements about 87% or about 30% of the time, broadly matching IMGT annotations. A later genetic analysis reported fewer N-insertions in productive TCRs among donors in an Asian-associated ancestry cluster than the roughly 640-donor mean. Most TCR sequences were seen in very few donors, while some public TCRs were found in many individuals. V-gene and J-gene trimming of TCR beta chains was associated with a missense DCLRE1C variant in a later genetic analysis, and the association was replicated in an independent cohort. Three of the identified cytomegalovirus-associated TCR beta chains were confirmed in vitro to be specific for cytomegalovirus antigens. A later analysis reported that several top co-occurrence clusters appeared linked to parvovirus B19, influenza, CMV and Epstein-Barr virus. When HLA alleles, especially DR and DQ, strongly co-occurred, attributing TCR associations to individual alleles was difficult. A cluster of highly shared sequence variants was judged likely to represent a technical artifact of the sequencing pipeline. Correlated functional status among segregating V segments might be attributable to linkage disequilibrium, but an unknown experimental factor could not be ruled out. The classifier was reported to diagnose cytomegalovirus status with high specificity and sensitivity in both the original and validation cohorts. This cohort had only TCR beta chains sequenced, and the lack of alpha or paired-chain data limited which features could be detected. A later analysis found that most CMV-associated TCR beta chains appeared HLA-restricted, with HLA associations seemingly driven largely by CMV exposure. Roughly uniform sequencing depth across donors was assumed in presence/absence analyses, although this assumption may not hold. The only immune exposure information available for the cohort was CMV serostatus. HLA typing was unavailable for some donors at each locus, so association tests used only the typed subset. Some IMGT-functional V segments, including TRBV6-2 and TRBV6-3, could not be told apart with the 87-base-pair reads, so those segments were excluded. The authors suggested that the approach could potentially be extended to other disease states and immunological phenotypes. At a false discovery rate of 0.05, a later analysis linked 16,951 TCR beta sequences to specific HLA alleles. The earlier analysis of approximately 540 of the donors excluded around 17 rarely observed V segments, including chromosome 9 orphons, because counts were too low. Compared with equally common non-associated chains, HLA-associated TCR beta chains in a later analysis were more clonally expanded and had lower generation probabilities.

This clonotype originated in a boy aged 2-9 years in good health and CMV-seronegative. This chain joins TRBV10-3 to TRBJ1-1; the D segment could be TRBD1, given 5 matching bases. Sequenced sample: PBMCs. The sequenced DNA is TGTGCCATCAGTGAAAAAGGGGACACTGAAGCTTTCTTT. Translation gives CAISEKGDTEAFF.